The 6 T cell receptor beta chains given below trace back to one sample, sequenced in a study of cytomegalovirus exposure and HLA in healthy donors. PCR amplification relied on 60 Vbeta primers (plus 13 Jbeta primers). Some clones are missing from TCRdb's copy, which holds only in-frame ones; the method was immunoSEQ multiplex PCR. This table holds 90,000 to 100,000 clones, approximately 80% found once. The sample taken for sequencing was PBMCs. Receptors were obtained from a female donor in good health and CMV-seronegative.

CDR3 region: CASSPQAQRPQETQYF. CDR3 DNA: TGTGCCAGCAGCCCCCAAGCCCAGCGGCCACAAGAGACCCAGTACTTC. The chain employs TRBV7-8 and TRBJ2-5; TRBD2 is a possible D gene (5 bases). The CDR3 is 16 residues long. CDR1 and CDR2 from the germline V gene are SGHVS and FQNEAQ. V lost 5 bases, J lost 2 bases, and 18 bases lay in between.

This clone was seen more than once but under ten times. Here the CDR3 reads CASSLGGQGGQPQHF. In DNA, the CDR3 is TGTGCCAGCAGTTTAGGAGGACAGGGAGGCCAGCCCCAGCATTTT. This chain joins TRBV27 and TRBJ1-5, with 8 positions matching TRBD1. This CDR3 is built from 15 residues. V gave up 2 bases and J gave up 7 bases; unmatched junction bases: 7. Germline V CDR1 and CDR2: MNHEY, SMNVEV (reference sequence).

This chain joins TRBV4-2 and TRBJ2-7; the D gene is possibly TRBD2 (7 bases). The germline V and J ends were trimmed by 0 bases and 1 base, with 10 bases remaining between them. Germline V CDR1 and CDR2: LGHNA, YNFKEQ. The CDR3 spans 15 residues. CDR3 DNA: TGTGCCAGCAGCCAAGAAGGGGGGGGGTCCTACGAGCAGTACTTC. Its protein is CASSQEGGGSYEQYF.

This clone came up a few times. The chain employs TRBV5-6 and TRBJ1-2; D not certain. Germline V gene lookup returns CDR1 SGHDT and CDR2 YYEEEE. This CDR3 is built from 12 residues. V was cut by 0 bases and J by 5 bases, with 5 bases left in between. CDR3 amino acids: CASSLETYGYTF. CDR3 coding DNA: TGTGCCAGCAGCTTGGAAACATATGGCTACACCTTC.

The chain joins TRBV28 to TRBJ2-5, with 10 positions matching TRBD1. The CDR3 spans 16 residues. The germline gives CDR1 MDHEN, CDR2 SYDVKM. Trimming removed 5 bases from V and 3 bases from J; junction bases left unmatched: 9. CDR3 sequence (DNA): TGTGCCAGCAGTCTAGGGACAGGGGTGTCAGAAGAGACCCAGTACTTC. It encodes CASSLGTGVSEETQYF.

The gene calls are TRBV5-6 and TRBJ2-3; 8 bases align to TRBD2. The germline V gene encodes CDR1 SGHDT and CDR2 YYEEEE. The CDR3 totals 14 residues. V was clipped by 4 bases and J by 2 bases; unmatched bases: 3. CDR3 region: CASSRGGVTDTQYF. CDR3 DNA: TGTGCCAGCAGCCGGGGGGGAGTCACAGATACGCAGTATTTT. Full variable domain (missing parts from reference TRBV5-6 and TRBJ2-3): DAGVTQSPTHLIKTRGQQVTLRCSPKSGHDTVSWYQQALGQGPQFIFQYYEEEERQRGNFPDRFSGHQFPNYSSELNVNALLLGDSALYLCASSRGGVTDTQYFGPGTRLTVL.